These T cell receptor beta chains were read from a single sample in a study of PD-1 blockade in classical Hodgkin lymphoma. Assay used: immunoSEQ multiplex PCR; TCRdb lists only in-frame clones, some missing. Among 90,000 to 100,000 clones listed, roughly 92% were seen once. The source material was peripheral blood mononuclear cells (PBMCs), sampled at baseline. These receptors were obtained from a human donor with classical Hodgkin lymphoma. Each CDR3 is given without its conserved first and last residue.

CDR3: ASSLSQQYGYT
J: TRBJ1-2
V: TRBV11-2

CDR3: AWRQGPAGDEQF
J: TRBJ2-1
V: TRBV30

CDR3: AISESRGYGYT
J: TRBJ1-2
V: TRBV10-3

CDR3: ASSPTTSGNHEQF
J: TRBJ2-1
V: TRBV18

CDR3: ASSKSGTGSNHEQY
J: TRBJ2-7
V: TRBV21-1

CDR3: ASSLAWGGQPQH
J: TRBJ1-5
V: TRBV7-9

CDR3: AWSVRGSGYSYEQY
J: TRBJ2-7
V: TRBV30

CDR3: ASSLTSGKGELF
J: TRBJ2-2
V: TRBV5-4

CDR3: ASSLVGLAGSNEQF
J: TRBJ2-1
V: TRBV7-2

CDR3: ASSQESRRVAF
J: TRBJ1-1
V: TRBV4-1

CDR3: ASIEQGGTEAF
J: TRBJ1-1
V: TRBV19

CDR3: ASSPESGTQY
J: TRBJ2-5
V: TRBV5-1

CDR3: ASSPQTSGTYEQY
J: TRBJ2-7
V: TRBV18

CDR3: ASGLGQGETDTQY
J: TRBJ2-3
V: TRBV12-5

CDR3: ASSTGGDGNTIY
J: TRBJ1-3
V: TRBV6-1

CDR3: AISGQGQPLH
J: TRBJ1-6
V: TRBV10-3

CDR3: ASSGILATSTDTQY
J: TRBJ2-3
V: TRBV6-1

CDR3: ASSLYGPYDGYT
J: TRBJ1-2
V: TRBV27

CDR3: ASSIGTVIGTDTQY
J: TRBJ2-3
V: TRBV19

CDR3: ASSLVAFLLNEQF
J: TRBJ2-1
V: TRBV28

CDR3: ASSSLTGSEQY
J: TRBJ2-7
V: TRBV7-9

CDR3: ASHPDIPSYEQY
J: TRBJ2-7
V: TRBV28

CDR3: ASSFSGVSEKLF
J: TRBJ1-4
V: TRBV5-4

CDR3: ASRTGDEKLF
J: TRBJ1-4
V: TRBV6-1

CDR3: ASSFRGVGGYEQY
J: TRBJ2-7
V: TRBV5-5

CDR3: ASSVGSGRFGTQSNVLT
J: TRBJ2-6
V: TRBV9

CDR3: ASSLEGLADYNEQF
J: TRBJ2-1
V: TRBV11-1

CDR3: ASSLVSSTGELF
J: TRBJ2-2
V: TRBV5-4

CDR3: ASRTGGITEAF
J: TRBJ1-1
V: TRBV4-1

CDR3: ASSLSNRFGSSYNEQF
J: TRBJ2-1
V: TRBV27

CDR3: ASSQGIGYEQY
J: TRBJ2-7
V: TRBV6-5

CDR3: ATHKGGGGNTIY
J: TRBJ1-3
V: TRBV6-6

CDR3: ASSEGRGPSGYT
J: TRBJ1-2
V: TRBV10-1

CDR3: ASLSNAPAYEQY
J: TRBJ2-7
V: TRBV2

CDR3: ASSVYEYQETQY
J: TRBJ2-5
V: TRBV9

CDR3: ASSWDYGYT
J: TRBJ1-2
V: TRBV19

CDR3: ASSAPLSGQGPLGYT
J: TRBJ1-2
V: TRBV9

CDR3: ASRVGEYEKLF
J: TRBJ1-4
V: TRBV7-2

CDR3: ASSIGRRYNEQF
J: TRBJ2-1
V: TRBV19